This T cell receptor beta chain was retrieved from a study of identical twins. cDNA carried unique molecular identifiers, and a universal primer site was added by template switching. TCRdb reprocessed the 5' RACE reads with MiXCR, giving one entry per CDR3 protein. In the table there are about 660,000 distinct CDR3 sequences, less than 10% of which are singletons. Looked up from germline, CDR1 is SQVTM and CDR2 is ANQGSEA. This CDR3 has 15 amino acids. V lost 6 bases, J lost 0 bases, and 4 bases stayed unmatched. This clonotype was recorded many times. This same sample was also part of a study on yellow fever vaccine responses in identical twins.

The J gene is TRBJ2-3, the V gene TRBV29-1, with 12 bases identical to TRBD2. The sequenced sample consisted of PBMCs. The sequence was obtained from a woman under 30 in good health. In DNA, the CDR3 is TGCAGCGTCGAGGGACTAGCGGGTAGCACAGATACGCAGTATTTT. Translated, it gives CSVEGLAGSTDTQYF.